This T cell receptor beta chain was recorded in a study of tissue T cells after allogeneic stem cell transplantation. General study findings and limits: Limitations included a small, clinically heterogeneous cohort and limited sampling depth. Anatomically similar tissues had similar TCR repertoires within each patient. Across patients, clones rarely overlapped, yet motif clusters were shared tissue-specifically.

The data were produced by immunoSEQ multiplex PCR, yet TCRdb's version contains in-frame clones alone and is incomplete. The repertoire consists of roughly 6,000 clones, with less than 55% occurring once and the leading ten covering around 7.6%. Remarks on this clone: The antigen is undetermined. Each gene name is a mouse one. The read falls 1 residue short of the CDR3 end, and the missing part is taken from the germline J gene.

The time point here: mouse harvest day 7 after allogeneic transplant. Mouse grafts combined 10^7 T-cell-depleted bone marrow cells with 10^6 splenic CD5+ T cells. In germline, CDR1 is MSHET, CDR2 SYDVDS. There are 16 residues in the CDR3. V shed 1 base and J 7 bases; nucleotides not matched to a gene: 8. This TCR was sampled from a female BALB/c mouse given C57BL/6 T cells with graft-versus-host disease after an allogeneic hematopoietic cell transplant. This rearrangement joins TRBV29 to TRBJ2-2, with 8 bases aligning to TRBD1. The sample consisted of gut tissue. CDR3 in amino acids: CASSLFGAGGHGQLYF. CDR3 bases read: TGTGCTAGCAGTTTATTTGGGGCAGGGGGCCACGGGCAGCTCTAC.